These 24 T cell receptor beta chains were all obtained from the same sample, sequenced in a study of beta chain features in type 1 diabetes. Since all of the isolated RNA was reverse transcribed, expressed TCRB transcripts were what got sequenced. Assay used: immunoSEQ multiplex PCR; TCRdb lists only in-frame clones, some missing. Seen here are around 500,000 clones, roughly an eighth observed once, and the top ten hold around 0.05%. Input material: naive CD4+ T cells from blood. The receptors derive from a woman younger than 30 in good health.

The CDR3 DNA follows: TGTGCCAGCAGGACTGGGACAGGGAACTCCTACGAGCAGTACGTC. It codes for CASRTGTGNSYEQYV. V usage is TRBV6-1 and J usage is TRBJ2-7; 9 bases map to TRBD1. CDR1 is MNHNS, CDR2 SASEGT, per germline. V shed 6 bases, J shed 0 bases, and the junction held 6 bases outside the gene matches. The CDR3 is 15 residues long.

CDR3 sequence reads: CASSEDRGDNEQFF. The CDR3 DNA follows: TGTGCCAGCAGTGAAGACCGCGGCGACAATGAGCAGTTCTTC. J is TRBJ2-1 and V is TRBV2; D gene uncertain. The CDR3 is 14 residues long. The germline V and J ends were trimmed by 1 base and 5 bases, with 9 bases remaining between them. Per germline, CDR1 SNHLY and CDR2 FYNNEI. Looking up the rest from reference TRBV2 and TRBJ2-1 gives the full variable domain: EPEVTQTPSHQVTQMGQEVILRCVPISNHLYFYWYRQILGQKVEFLVSFYNNEISEKSEIFDDQFSVERPDGSNFTLKIRSTKLEDSAMYFCASSEDRGDNEQFFGPGTRLTVL.

The chain links TRBV29-1 to TRBJ2-7, with D perhaps given as TRBD1 or TRBD2 (6 bases each). The V end was cut by 4 bases, the J end by 0 bases, with 13 bases between. CDR1 SQVTM and CDR2 ANQGSEA come from the germline V gene. The CDR3 extends over 14 amino acids. The CDR3 DNA follows: TGCAGCGTTGGGAGGGGGACCGGCTCCTACGAGCAGTACTTC. Translating gives CSVGRGTGSYEQYF.

The chain has TRBV7-9 and TRBJ2-1, with D possibly being TRBD2 (5 bases). This CDR3 region has 15 residues. CDR1 is SEHNR, CDR2 FQNEAQ, per germline (reference sequence). Between the trimmed V and J ends, which lost 5 bases and 7 bases, there was a span of 18 bases. Here the CDR3 reads CASSRDLGVANEQFF. The CDR3 DNA follows: TGTGCCAGCAGCAGGGATCTTGGGGTAGCGAATGAGCAGTTCTTC.

This clone was counted a few times. The chain has TRBV7-2 and TRBJ2-2; the D gene is possibly TRBD2 (5 bases). The CDR3 is 14 amino acids. V gave up 5 bases and J gave up 4 bases, with 11 bases separating them. CDR1 and CDR2 from the germline V gene are SGHTA and FQGNSA. CDR3 sequence: CASSPSTSTGELFF. CDR3 nucleotides: TGTGCCAGCAGCCCATCTACTAGCACCGGGGAGCTGTTTTTT.

The chain employs TRBV6-6 and TRBJ1-1; D not certain. Germline V gene sequence: CDR1 MNHNY, CDR2 SVGAGI (reference sequence). The CDR3 covers 14 residues. The ends were cut back, 2 bases at V and 3 bases at J, with 10 bases in the middle. In DNA form, the CDR3 reads TGTGCCAGCAGTTACGTCATGTTAGACACTGAAGCTTTCTTT. Protein: CASSYVMLDTEAFF.

This clone has more than one count but fewer than ten. This rearrangement joins TRBV11-1 to TRBJ2-1; TRBD1 agrees at 9 bases. Germline V gene data show CDR1 as SGHAT and CDR2 as FQDESV (reference sequence). J lost 9 bases, V lost 2 bases, and 11 bases had no gene match. The CDR3 length is 16 residues. The CDR3 is CASSLLEGQGFGEQFF. CDR3 bases: TGTGCCAGCAGCTTATTGGAGGGACAGGGTTTTGGTGAGCAGTTCTTC. The full variable domain, with the rest looked up from reference TRBV11-1 and TRBJ2-1, is EAEVAQSPRYKITEKSQAVAFWCDPISGHATLYWYRQILGQGPELLVQFQDESVVDDSQLPKDRFSAERLKGVDSTLKIQPAELGDSAMYLCASSLLEGQGFGEQFFGPGTRLTVL.

This clone was observed a few times. The CDR3 region is CASSFKGMNTEAFF. The DNA of the CDR3 is TGTGCCAGCAGCTTCAAGGGCATGAACACTGAAGCTTTCTTT. V usage is TRBV5-4 and J usage is TRBJ1-1; D is unresolved. This CDR3 region has 14 residues. In germline, CDR1 is SGHNT, CDR2 YYREEE (reference sequence). Between the trimmed V and J ends, which lost 2 bases and 0 bases, there was a span of 8 bases.

This clone has more than one count but fewer than ten. Written as DNA, the CDR3 is TGCAGCGTTTGGGGTTCCTACGAGCAGTACTTC. Translation gives CSVWGSYEQYF. The chain joins TRBV29-1 to TRBJ2-7; no clear D. This CDR3 spans 11 amino acids. Germline CDR1 and CDR2: SQVTM and ANQGSEA. Trimming left V 5 bases short and J 1 base short, with 6 bases between.

This clone was found once. The CDR3 region is CATSRDILAGDTGELFF. CDR3 coding DNA: TGTGCCACCAGCAGAGATATACTAGCGGGGGACACCGGGGAGCTGTTTTTT. The chain employs TRBV15 and TRBJ2-2; 11 bases agree with TRBD2. Germline V gene lookup returns CDR1 LNHNV and CDR2 YYDKDF (reference sequence). V shed 0 bases and J 3 bases; nucleotides not matched to a gene: 3. The CDR3 spans 17 residues.

V and J are TRBV7-9 and TRBJ1-2; perhaps TRBD1 as D (6 bases). Germline V lookup: CDR1 SEHNR, CDR2 FQNEAQ (reference sequence). Trimming removed 6 bases from V and 9 bases from J, with 20 bases in between. This CDR3 has 14 residues. The CDR3 nucleotides read TGTGCCAGCAGACACAGTCGGGACATATTTAGCTACACCTTC. Its protein is CASRHSRDIFSYTF. Complete variable domain (other parts from reference TRBV7-9 and TRBJ1-2): DTGVSQNPRHKITKRGQNVTFRCDPISEHNRLYWYRQTLGQGPEFLTYFQNEAQLEKSRLLSDRFSAERPKGSFSTLEIQRTEQGDSAMYLCASRHSRDIFSYTFGSGTRLTVV.

This clone was counted a single time. This chain joins TRBV11-2 and TRBJ1-4, with unresolved D. Germline CDR1 is SGHAT and CDR2 is FQNNGV. V was clipped by 7 bases and J by 5 bases, with 17 bases between them. The CDR3 consists of 15 residues. For the CDR3, the DNA is TGTGCCAGCACCCACTCCCGCAGAACGAATGAAAAACTGTTTTTT. Translated: CASTHSRRTNEKLFF.

The chain has TRBV21-1 and TRBJ2-4; the D call TRBD1 from the table was never checked on the DNA. TRBV21-1 is a listed pseudogene. This CDR3 contains 15 residues. CDR3 region: CASSPGSLAKNIQYF. The CDR3 DNA is TGTGCCAGCAGCCCTGGCAGTCTAGCCAAAAACATTCAGTACTTC.

The table lists this clone with a few counts. This chain joins TRBV9 and TRBJ1-2; 8 positions match TRBD1. The ends lost 0 bases at V and 5 bases at J; junction bases unmatched: 6. CDR1 is SGDLS, CDR2 YYNGEE, per germline. The CDR3 has 15 amino acids. The CDR3: CASSVAPGTGYGYTF. DNA for the CDR3: TGTGCCAGCAGCGTAGCTCCCGGGACAGGTTATGGCTACACCTTC.

This clone was observed a few times. The rearrangement joins TRBV27 to TRBJ2-7; TRBD2 is a possible D gene (5 bases). Trimming took off 11 bases at V and 3 bases at J, with 17 bases between the two ends. CDR3 size: 13 residues. Germline V CDR1 and CDR2: MNHEY, SMNVEV (reference sequence). The CDR3 is CAAPPRVNYEQYF. The CDR3 DNA follows: TGTGCCGCCCCCCCGAGGGTAAACTACGAGCAGTACTTC.

This chain joins TRBV18 and TRBJ2-1; TRBD1 agrees at 8 bases. From germline, CDR1 is KGHSH and CDR2 LQKENI. The ends lost 5 bases at V and 0 bases at J; junction bases unmatched: 3. The CDR3 spans 15 residues. For the CDR3, the DNA is TGTGCCAGCTCAACCGGGACAGGCTCCTACAATGAGCAGTTCTTC. This translates into CASSTGTGSYNEQFF.

This clone was counted only a few times. This chain uses TRBV25-1 with TRBJ2-1; D ambiguous. Looked up from germline, CDR1 is MGHDK and CDR2 is SYGVNS. The germline V and J ends were trimmed by 2 bases and 5 bases, with 7 bases remaining between them. CDR3 length: 13 residues. The CDR3 sequence: CASSEGLHNEQFF. The DNA of the CDR3 is TGTGCCAGCAGTGAAGGGCTTCACAATGAGCAGTTCTTC. The full variable domain, its missing parts supplied by reference TRBV25-1 and TRBJ2-1, is EADIYQTPRYLVIGTGKKITLECSQTMGHDKMYWYQQDPGMELHLIHYSYGVNSTEKGDLSSESTVSRIRTEHFPLTLESARPSHTSQYLCASSEGLHNEQFFGPGTRLTVL.

The chain joins TRBV28 to TRBJ1-2; a weak D match, TRBD1 (5 bases). The CDR3 has 12 amino acids. V lost 5 bases and J lost 5, with 9 bases in between. The germline gives CDR1 MDHEN, CDR2 SYDVKM. The CDR3 here is CASSPEGYGYTF. The CDR3 region has the DNA TGTGCCAGCAGTCCGGAGGGGTATGGCTACACCTTC.

This clone has a handful of counts. This rearrangement joins TRBV11-1 to TRBJ2-1; D gene ambiguous. The length of the CDR3 is 13 residues. Trimming cost V 7 bases and J 10 bases, with 17 bases left between them. CDR1 and CDR2 (germline): SGHAT, FQDESV (reference sequence). The DNA for the CDR3 is TGTGCCAGCACTCCGCCCACAACAGTCGAGCAGTTCTTC. Residues: CASTPPTTVEQFF.

The chain combines TRBV2 with TRBJ2-5, with 7 positions matching TRBD1. V lost 5 bases to trimming and J lost 2 bases; unmatched junction nucleotides: 14. The CDR3 contains 17 residues. CDR1 is SNHLY and CDR2 is FYNNEI in the germline V gene. CDR3 region: CASSYRKTGTSQETQYF. For the CDR3, the DNA is TGTGCCAGCAGTTACCGTAAGACAGGGACGTCACAAGAGACCCAGTACTTC.

This clone showed up just a few times. The gene calls are TRBV19 and TRBJ1-1, with D possibly matching TRBD1 (6 bases). CDR1 is LNHDA and CDR2 is SQIVND in the germline V gene (reference sequence). The V end lost 5 bases, the J end lost 0 bases, and 13 bases lay between the germline ends. The CDR3 extends over 15 amino acids. Written as DNA, the CDR3 is TGTGCCAGTAGTGGACAGATGATTTTGAACACTGAAGCTTTCTTT. As protein: CASSGQMILNTEAFF.

V usage is TRBV11-3 and J usage is TRBJ2-1; 7 bases agree with TRBD2. The CDR3 length is 16 residues. Trimming cost V 1 base and J 6 bases; bases outside gene matches: 9. Per the germline V gene, CDR1 is SGHNT and CDR2 is YENEEA. The CDR3 protein is CASSLAGLAARNEQFF. The CDR3 region has the DNA TGTGCCAGCAGCTTAGCGGGGCTAGCGGCTCGCAATGAGCAGTTCTTC.

This clone was seen a handful of times. V and J are TRBV29-1 and TRBJ2-4, with 10 positions matching TRBD1. V gave up 5 bases and J gave up 5 bases; unmatched junction bases: 6. This CDR3 region has 14 residues. The germline V gene encodes CDR1 SQVTM and CDR2 ANQGSEA. The CDR3 DNA sequence: TGCAGCGTTCGGGACAGGGGCGACGAAAACATTCAGTACTTC. This codes for CSVRDRGDENIQYF.

This clone appeared a few times. This chain links TRBV13 with TRBJ2-4; the match to TRBD2 covers 8 bases. V trimming: 1 base; J trimming: 3 bases; junction bases outside the gene matches: 11. Germline V gene data show CDR1 as PRHDT and CDR2 as FYEKMQ (reference sequence). The CDR3 covers 18 residues. The CDR3 region is CASSLVAGSGSYKNIQYF. CDR3 sequence (DNA): TGTGCCAGCAGCTTAGTGGCCGGGAGCGGGAGCTACAAAAACATTCAGTACTTC.